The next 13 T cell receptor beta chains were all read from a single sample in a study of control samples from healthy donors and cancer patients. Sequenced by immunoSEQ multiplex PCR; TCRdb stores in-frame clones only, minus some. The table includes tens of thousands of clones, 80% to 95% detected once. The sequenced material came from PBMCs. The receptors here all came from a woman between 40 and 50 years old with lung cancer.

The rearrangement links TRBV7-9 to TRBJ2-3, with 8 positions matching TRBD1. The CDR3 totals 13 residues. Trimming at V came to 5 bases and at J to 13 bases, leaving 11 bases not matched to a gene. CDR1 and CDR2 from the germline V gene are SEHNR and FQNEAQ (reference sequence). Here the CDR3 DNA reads TGTGCCAGCAGCCCAGACCGGGACAGGCTCGAGTATTTT. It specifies CASSPDRDRLEYF.

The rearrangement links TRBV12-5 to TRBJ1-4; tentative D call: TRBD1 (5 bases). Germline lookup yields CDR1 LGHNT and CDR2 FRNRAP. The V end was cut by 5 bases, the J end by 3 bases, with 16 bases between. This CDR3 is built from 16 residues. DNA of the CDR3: TGTGCTAGTGGTCCAACCATGGGGGGGGCTAATGAAAAACTGTTTTTT. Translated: CASGPTMGGANEKLFF.

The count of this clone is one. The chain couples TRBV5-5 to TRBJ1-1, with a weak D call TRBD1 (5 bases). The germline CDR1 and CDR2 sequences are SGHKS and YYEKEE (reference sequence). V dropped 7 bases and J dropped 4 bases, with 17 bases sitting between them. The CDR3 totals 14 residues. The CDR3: CASAPRGMGTEAFF. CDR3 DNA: TGTGCCAGCGCGCCCCGGGGCATGGGCACTGAAGCTTTCTTT. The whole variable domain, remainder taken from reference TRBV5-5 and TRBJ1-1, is DAGVTQSPTHLIKTRGQQVTLRCSPISGHKSVSWYQQVLGQGPQFIFQYYEKEERGRGNFPDRFSARQFPNYSSELNVNALLLGDSALYLCASAPRGMGTEAFFGQGTRLTVV.

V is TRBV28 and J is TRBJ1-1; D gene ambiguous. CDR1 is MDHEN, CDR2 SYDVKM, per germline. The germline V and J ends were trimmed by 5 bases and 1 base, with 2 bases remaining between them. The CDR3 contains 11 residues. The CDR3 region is CASSTNTEAFF. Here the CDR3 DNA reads TGTGCCAGCAGTACGAACACTGAAGCTTTCTTT.

The CDR3 DNA reads as TGTGCCAGCAGCGTAGACAGGATTGATATCTACGAGCAGTACTTC. This encodes CASSVDRIDIYEQYF. The V gene is TRBV11-1, the J gene TRBJ2-7; D possibly corresponds to TRBD1 (6 bases). Germline assignment: CDR1 SGHAT and CDR2 FQDESV (reference sequence). The V and J ends lost 5 bases and 3 bases respectively, with 17 bases between them. This CDR3 comprises 15 residues.

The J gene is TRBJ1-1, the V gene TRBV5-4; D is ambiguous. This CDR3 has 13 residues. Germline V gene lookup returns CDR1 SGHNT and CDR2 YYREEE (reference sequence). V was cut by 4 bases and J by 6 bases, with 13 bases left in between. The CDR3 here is CASSPPHLSEAFF. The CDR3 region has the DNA TGTGCCAGCAGCCCTCCGCACTTGTCTGAAGCTTTCTTT.

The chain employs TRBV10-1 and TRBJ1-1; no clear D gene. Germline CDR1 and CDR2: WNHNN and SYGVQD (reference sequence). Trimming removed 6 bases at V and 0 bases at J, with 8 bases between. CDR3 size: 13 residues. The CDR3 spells CASSESLNTEAFF. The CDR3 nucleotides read TGCGCCAGCAGCGAGAGTCTGAACACTGAAGCTTTCTTT.

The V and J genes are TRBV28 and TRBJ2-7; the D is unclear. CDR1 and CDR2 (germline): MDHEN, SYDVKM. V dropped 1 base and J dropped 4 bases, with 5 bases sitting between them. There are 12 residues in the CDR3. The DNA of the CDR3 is TGTGCCAGCAGTTTATCCGAGTACGAGCAGTACTTC. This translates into CASSLSEYEQYF.

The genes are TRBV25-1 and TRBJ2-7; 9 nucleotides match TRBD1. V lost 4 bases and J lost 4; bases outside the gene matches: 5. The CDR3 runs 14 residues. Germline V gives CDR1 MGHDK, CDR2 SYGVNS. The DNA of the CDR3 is TGTGCCAGCAGTGCCGAACAGGGGGCTTACGAGCAGTACTTC. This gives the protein CASSAEQGAYEQYF.

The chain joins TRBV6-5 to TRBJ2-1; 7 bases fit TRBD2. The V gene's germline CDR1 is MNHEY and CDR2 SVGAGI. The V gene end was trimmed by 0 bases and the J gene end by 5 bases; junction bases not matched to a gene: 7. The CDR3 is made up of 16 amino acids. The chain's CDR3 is CASSYSASGFDNEQFF. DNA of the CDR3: TGTGCCAGCAGTTACTCGGCTAGCGGTTTCGACAATGAGCAGTTCTTC.

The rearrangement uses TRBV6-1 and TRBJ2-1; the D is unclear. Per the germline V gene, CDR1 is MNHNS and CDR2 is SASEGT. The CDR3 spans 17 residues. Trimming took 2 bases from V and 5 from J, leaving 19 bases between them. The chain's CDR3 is CASSEFWPEMRNNEQFF. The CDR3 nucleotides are TGTGCCAGCAGTGAATTCTGGCCGGAGATGAGAAACAATGAGCAGTTCTTC.

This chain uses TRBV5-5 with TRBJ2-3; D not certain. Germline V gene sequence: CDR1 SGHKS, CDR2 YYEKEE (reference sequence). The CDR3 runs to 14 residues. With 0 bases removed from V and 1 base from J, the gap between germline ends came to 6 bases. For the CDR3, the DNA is TGTGCCAGCAGCTTGGCTGCTGGCACAGATACGCAGTATTTT. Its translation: CASSLAAGTDTQYF.

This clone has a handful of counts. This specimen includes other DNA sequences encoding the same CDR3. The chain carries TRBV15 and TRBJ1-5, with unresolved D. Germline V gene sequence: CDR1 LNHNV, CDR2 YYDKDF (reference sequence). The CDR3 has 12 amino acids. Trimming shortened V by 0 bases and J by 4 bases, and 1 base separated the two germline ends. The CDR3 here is CATSRDNQPQHF. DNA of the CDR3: TGTGCCACCAGCAGAGATAATCAGCCCCAGCATTTT. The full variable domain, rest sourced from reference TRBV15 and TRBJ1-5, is DAMVIQNPRYQVTQFGKPVTLSCSQTLNHNVMYWYQQKSSQAPKLLFHYYDKDFNNEADTPDNFQSRRPNTSFCFLDIRSPGLGDTAMYLCATSRDNQPQHFGDGTRLSIL.